Below, 32 T cell receptor beta chains from the same sample are listed, as sequenced in a study of control samples from healthy donors and cancer patients. Sequenced by immunoSEQ multiplex PCR; TCRdb stores in-frame clones only, minus some. The sample holds around 75,000 clones, approximately 92% seen once. The sample comprised blood. These receptors were obtained from a woman aged 55 to 70 in good health.

The chain carries TRBV7-2 and TRBJ2-4; no clear D. The CDR3 totals 16 residues. V lost 2 bases and J lost 0, with 11 bases in between. Germline CDR1 SGHTA, CDR2 FQGNSA. The CDR3: CASSLSVSIAKNIQYF. The CDR3 nucleotides read TGTGCCAGCAGCTTATCCGTATCGATAGCCAAAAACATTCAGTACTTC.

This sequence joins TRBV18 and TRBJ1-4, with a possible D match to TRBD1 (5 bases). Germline values: CDR1 KGHSH, CDR2 LQKENI. The CDR3 is made up of 16 amino acids. V dropped 3 bases and J dropped 0 bases, with 11 bases sitting between them. In DNA form, the CDR3 reads TGTGCCAGCTCACCGCTGACAGAAGCAACTAATGAAAAACTGTTTTTT. Translating it yields CASSPLTEATNEKLFF.

The chain carries TRBV6-5 and TRBJ1-1; D not certain. The CDR3 covers 13 residues. From germline, CDR1 is MNHEY and CDR2 SVGAGI. Deletions cut 7 bases from V and 6 bases from J, with 15 bases between. The CDR3 reads CASTIKSGAEAFF. CDR3 coding DNA: TGTGCCAGCACCATAAAGTCTGGCGCTGAAGCTTTCTTT.

Judged by abundance, this clone is medium-sized. The chain is built from TRBV19 and TRBJ2-2; tentatively, D is TRBD1 (6 bases). V lost 5 bases to trimming and J lost 8 bases, with 12 bases between them. This CDR3 comprises 13 residues. Germline V gene data show CDR1 as LNHDA and CDR2 as SQIVND (reference sequence). The CDR3 spells CASSDQGPGELFF. CDR3 DNA sequence: TGTGCCAGTAGTGATCAGGGGCCTGGGGAGCTGTTTTTT.

The chain combines TRBV10-3 with TRBJ1-1; tentative D call: TRBD1 (5 bases). V dropped 10 bases and J dropped 5 bases, with 20 bases sitting between them. The CDR3 contains 14 residues. Germline loops: CDR1 ENHRY, CDR2 SYGVKD. The DNA of the CDR3 is TGTGCCACCTCCCAGGAAGTGGGGCGGACTGAAGCTTTCTTT. The encoded protein is CATSQEVGRTEAFF.

V gene TRBV6-2 or TRBV6-3 combines with J gene TRBJ2-1; D call uncertain. Germline V CDR1 and CDR2: MNHEY, SVGEGT. The CDR3 totals 12 residues. V was pared by 3 bases and J by 11 bases, with 11 bases between. In DNA form, the CDR3 reads TGTGCCAGCAGTTATGTGTGGGATCAGCAGTTCTTC. Protein sequence: CASSYVWDQQFF.

Within the sample, this clone is medium-sized. The rearrangement uses TRBV6-5 and TRBJ1-6; possibly TRBD1 for D (6 bases). CDR1 is MNHEY and CDR2 is SVGAGI in the germline V gene. The CDR3 is 15 residues long. Trimming removed 7 bases from V and 8 bases from J, with 18 bases in between. CDR3 sequence: CASTHGRQAYSPLHF. DNA of the CDR3: TGTGCCAGCACCCACGGAAGACAGGCTTATTCACCCCTCCACTTT.

This clone showed up just once. The chain combines TRBV21-1 with TRBJ1-2. TRBV21-1 constitutes a pseudogene. The CDR3 runs 15 residues. The chain's CDR3 is CASSIDTGTDYGYTF. In nucleotides, the CDR3 is TGTGCCAGCAGCATAGACACCGGGACGGACTATGGCTACACCTTC.

The rearrangement uses TRBV30 and TRBJ2-1; unclear D gene. V shed 0 bases and J shed 7 bases, with 13 bases lying between them. Germline-derived CDR1 and CDR2 are GTSNPN and SVGIG (reference sequence). This CDR3 has 14 amino acids. CDR3 region: CAWSVKVGRNEQFF. CDR3 DNA: TGTGCCTGGAGTGTGAAGGTGGGTAGGAATGAGCAGTTCTTC.

The chain employs TRBV7-2 and TRBJ2-4, with D unresolved. The CDR3 loop spans 15 amino acids. In germline, CDR1 is SGHTA, CDR2 FQGNSA. V gave up 3 bases and J gave up 0 bases, with 9 bases separating them. For the CDR3, the DNA is TGTGCCAGCAGCTTGGCCCCTCTAGCCAAAAACATTCAGTACTTC. Protein: CASSLAPLAKNIQYF. Combining the CDR3 with reference TRBV7-2 and TRBJ2-4 gives the whole variable domain GAGVSQSPSNKVTEKGKDVELRCDPISGHTALYWYRQSLGQGLEFLIYFQGNSAPDKSGLPSDRFSAERTGGSVSTLTIQRTQQEDSAVYLCASSLAPLAKNIQYFGAGTRLSVL.

This clone has a single count. The V gene is TRBV4-1, the J gene TRBJ2-2, with D perhaps matching TRBD1 (5 bases). With 7 bases removed from V and 5 bases from J, the gap between germline ends came to 17 bases. This CDR3 has 15 amino acids. Germline V gene data show CDR1 as MGHRA and CDR2 as YSYEKL. CDR3 coding DNA: TGCGCCAGCACCAGGGCAGCGTGGGTTACCGGGGAGCTGTTTTTT. It encodes CASTRAAWVTGELFF.

The chain has TRBV5-4 and TRBJ2-1; the D gene could be TRBD1 or TRBD2 (5 bases each). Germline V lookup: CDR1 SGHNT, CDR2 YYREEE (reference sequence). Deletions cut 4 bases from V and 1 base from J, with 12 bases between. The CDR3 is 15 amino acids. The CDR3 reads CASSPWGTSYNEQFF. Here the CDR3 DNA reads TGTGCCAGCAGCCCCTGGGGGACGTCCTACAATGAGCAGTTCTTC. Combining the CDR3 with reference TRBV5-4 and TRBJ2-1 gives the whole variable domain ETGVTQSPTHLIKTRGQQVTLRCSSQSGHNTVSWYQQALGQGPQFIFQYYREEENGRGNFPPRFSGLQFPNYSSELNVNALELDDSALYLCASSPWGTSYNEQFFGPGTRLTVL.

The chain carries TRBV4-3 and TRBJ2-3; TRBD2 matches at 14 bases. There are 17 residues in the CDR3. Germline V gene sequence: CDR1 LGHNA, CDR2 YSLEER. Trimming at V came to 3 bases and at J to 3 bases, leaving 5 bases not matched to a gene. CDR3 DNA sequence: TGCGCCAGCAGCCAGAGACTAGCGGGGGGGGGAACAGATACGCAGTATTTT. This codes for CASSQRLAGGGTDTQYF.

The chain combines TRBV10-1 with TRBJ1-2; D unclear. This CDR3 spans 11 amino acids. CDR1 is WNHNN, CDR2 SYGVQD, per germline (reference sequence). Between the trimmed V and J ends, which lost 3 bases and 10 bases, there was a span of 9 bases. The CDR3 loop is CASSDGVTYTF. DNA for the CDR3: TGCGCCAGCAGTGATGGGGTTACCTACACCTTC.

The rearrangement uses TRBV5-4 and TRBJ2-5; 7 bases line up with TRBD2. The CDR3 contains 15 residues. With V trimmed by 4 bases and J by 0 bases, 6 bases remained unmatched. Germline assignment: CDR1 SGHNT and CDR2 YYREEE (reference sequence). The CDR3 bases are TGTGCCAGCAGCCAGGGCGGGGGATACCAAGAGACCCAGTACTTC. The encoded protein is CASSQGGGYQETQYF.

The rearrangement uses TRBV20-1 and TRBJ1-5, with D unresolved. This CDR3 contains 16 residues. Germline V gene data show CDR1 as DFQATT and CDR2 as SNEGSKA (reference sequence). V lost 3 bases and J lost 3, with 18 bases in between. CDR3 loop: CSASKSRQSPNQPQHF. CDR3 bases: TGCAGTGCTAGTAAGAGTAGACAAAGCCCCAATCAGCCCCAGCATTTT.

The chain couples TRBV20-1 to TRBJ2-7; 10 nucleotides line up with TRBD2. The CDR3 has 14 residues. Trimming cost V 3 bases and J 2 bases; bases outside gene matches: 4. The germline CDR1 and CDR2 sequences are DFQATT and SNEGSKA (reference sequence). CDR3 DNA: TGCAGTGCTAGTATCAGCGGGAGGGCCTACGAGCAGTACTTC. Protein: CSASISGRAYEQYF.

This clone was found once. The V and J genes are TRBV3-1 (or the pseudogene TRBV3-2) and TRBJ2-7; a weak D match, TRBD2 (6 bases). The CDR3 contains 14 residues. V was cut by 1 base and J by 6 bases, with 13 bases left in between. The germline V gene encodes CDR1 LGHDT and CDR2 YNNKEL (reference sequence). The CDR3 bases are TGTGCCAGCAGCCAAGGCGGGACTGTAGGCGAGCAGTACTTC. This encodes CASSQGGTVGEQYF.

The chain has TRBV2 and TRBJ2-3; D is uncertain. The CDR3 has 13 residues. Trimming took off 7 bases at V and 6 bases at J, with 14 bases between the two ends. Germline V gene sequence: CDR1 SNHLY, CDR2 FYNNEI. The CDR3 nucleotides are TGTGCCAGCACGTCCGGCATTCGGGATACGCAGTATTTT. Translated, it gives CASTSGIRDTQYF.

V is TRBV5-1 and J is TRBJ2-2, with D unresolved. Germline V lookup: CDR1 SGHRS, CDR2 YFSETQ. Trimming cost V 0 bases and J 4 bases, with 7 bases left between them. This CDR3 has 14 residues. The CDR3 DNA sequence: TGCGCCAGCAGCTTGGGTTCTAGCACCGGGGAGCTGTTTTTT. Translated, it gives CASSLGSSTGELFF. The entire variable domain, with the rest obtained from reference TRBV5-1 and TRBJ2-2, is as follows: KAGVTQTPRYLIKTRGQQVTLSCSPISGHRSVSWYQQTPGQGLQFLFEYFSETQRNKGNFPGRFSGRQFSNSRSEMNVSTLELGDSALYLCASSLGSSTGELFFGEGSRLTVL.

The genes are TRBV28 and TRBJ1-1, with TRBD1 as a possible D gene (5 bases). The V end lost 2 bases, the J end lost 5 bases, and 15 bases lay between the germline ends. This CDR3 contains 15 residues. Germline CDR1 and CDR2: MDHEN and SYDVKM. The CDR3 loop is CASSLPGLRGTEAFF. The DNA of the CDR3 is TGTGCCAGCAGTTTACCGGGACTCCGAGGGACTGAAGCTTTCTTT.

The gene calls are TRBV5-1 and TRBJ2-1; TRBD2 matches at 12 bases. Germline CDR1 and CDR2: SGHRS and YFSETQ. V lost 0 bases, J lost 8 bases, and 9 bases stayed unmatched. The CDR3 consists of 17 residues. The DNA of the CDR3 is TGCGCCAGCAGCTTGGGGCTAGCGGGAGGGGCTGGGGATGAGCAGTTCTTC. It codes for CASSLGLAGGAGDEQFF.

This sequence joins TRBV11-3 and TRBJ2-1; maybe TRBD2 (5 bases). Trimming took off 5 bases at V and 4 bases at J, with 12 bases between the two ends. The CDR3 spans 14 residues. Germline CDR1 and CDR2: SGHNT and YENEEA. The DNA for the CDR3 is TGTGCCAGCAGCCAAGGTACGGGGTACAATGAGCAGTTCTTC. It codes for CASSQGTGYNEQFF.

The V gene is TRBV30, the J gene TRBJ1-3; D not resolved. V gave up 2 bases and J gave up 1 base, with 12 bases separating them. Germline V gives CDR1 GTSNPN, CDR2 SVGIG (reference sequence). CDR3 length: 15 amino acids. CDR3 loop: CAWSRLGQSGNTIYF. DNA for the CDR3: TGTGCCTGGAGTCGACTCGGGCAGTCTGGAAACACCATATATTTT.

The V gene is TRBV28, the J gene TRBJ2-7; a possible D gene is TRBD2 (6 bases). V dropped 2 bases and J dropped 3 bases, with 11 bases sitting between them. The length of the CDR3 is 14 residues. Germline V gene sequence: CDR1 MDHEN, CDR2 SYDVKM. CDR3 sequence (DNA): TGTGCCAGCAGTTTAGCGGGACGTGTCTACGAGCAGTACTTC. Residues: CASSLAGRVYEQYF.

The genes are TRBV24-1 and TRBJ2-1, with a tentative D call TRBD2 (5 bases). V lost 3 bases to trimming and J lost 6 bases, with 11 bases between them. Germline V lookup: CDR1 KGHDR, CDR2 SFDVKD. This CDR3 spans 14 amino acids. The DNA for the CDR3 is TGTGCCACCAGTGATCCCCGCGGGCCCAATGAGCAGTTCTTC. This codes for CATSDPRGPNEQFF.

The genes are TRBV4-1 and TRBJ1-2; the match to TRBD1 covers 8 bases. Germline V gene sequence: CDR1 MGHRA, CDR2 YSYEKL. V dropped 7 bases and J dropped 4; count of bases not matched to a gene: 17. The CDR3 extends over 17 amino acids. CDR3 coding DNA: TGCGCCAGCACCGAGGGCGGCAGGGGGCGAGGCGGCTATGGCTACACCTTC. Its protein is CASTEGGRGRGGYGYTF.

The chain is built from TRBV7-8 and TRBJ2-1; 9 nucleotides agree with TRBD2. Losses at the gene ends were 3 bases for V and 7 bases for J; bases not matched to a gene: 7. The CDR3 has 15 amino acids. Germline CDR1 SGHVS, CDR2 FQNEAQ. The CDR3 spells CASSFSGSDSNEQFF. CDR3 DNA sequence: TGTGCCAGCAGCTTTAGCGGGAGTGATAGTAATGAGCAGTTCTTC.

V gene TRBV3-1 (or the pseudogene TRBV3-2) combines with J gene TRBJ2-7; D is unresolved. Trimming cost V 1 base and J 6 bases, with 10 bases left between them. Germline lookup yields CDR1 LGHDT and CDR2 YNNKEL (reference sequence). This CDR3 has 13 amino acids. The CDR3: CASSQGVASEQYF. Written as DNA, the CDR3 is TGTGCCAGCAGCCAAGGGGTGGCTTCCGAGCAGTACTTC.

The chain has TRBV24-1 and TRBJ2-3; 9 positions match TRBD2. The germline CDR1 and CDR2 sequences are KGHDR and SFDVKD. CDR3 size: 21 residues. Trimming took 5 bases from V and 2 from J; bases not matched to a gene: 22. The CDR3 DNA reads as TGTGCCACCAGTGGGTCCTCGCAACACTATCGAGCGGGAGGACCCACAGATACGCAGTATTTT. It translates to CATSGSSQHYRAGGPTDTQYF.

This rearrangement joins TRBV21-1 to TRBJ1-6; the table's D call TRBD1 went unverified against the DNA. TRBV21-1 is an annotated pseudogene. The CDR3 has 17 residues. The CDR3 DNA reads as TGTGCCAGCAGCAAAGGAAACCCCGGGACAGATAATTCACCCCTCCACTTT. Its protein is CASSKGNPGTDNSPLHF.

In nucleotides, the CDR3 is TGTGCCAGCAAAGAGGGGCGAGATGCAGATACGCAGTATTTT. Translation gives CASKEGRDADTQYF. The rearrangement joins TRBV27 to TRBJ2-3; D possibly matches TRBD1 or TRBD2 (5 bases each). The CDR3 consists of 14 residues. V was shortened by 7 bases and J by 4 bases, with 15 bases between the two germline ends. Germline loops: CDR1 MNHEY, CDR2 SMNVEV (reference sequence).